This TCR beta chain originates from a study of PD-L1 blockade in urothelial cancer. About the research overall: Blood drawn 3 weeks (second dose) and 6 weeks after treatment start was analyzed. A median blood sample held 141,255 T cells and tens of thousands of unique TCRs.

A total of 1 to 8 samples per patient were collected pretreatment and on-treatment. Using immunoSEQ multiplex PCR, the repertoire was profiled, and TCRdb retains in-frame clones only, with some absent. The table lists 30,000 to 35,000 clones, roughly 84% of them singletons. In the case of this clone: Its antigen is not identified.

The CDR3 loop spans 15 amino acids. Deletions cut 2 bases from V and 6 bases from J, with 14 bases between. Germline lookup yields CDR1 SGHTA and CDR2 FQGTGA. The study, taken as a whole, reports: Below-median pretreatment blood TCR clonality predicted better survival.

This chain links TRBV7-3 with TRBJ2-1; perhaps TRBD1 as D (5 bases). The material was PBMCs, obtained around atezolizumab (anti-PD-L1) treatment. The clonotype comes from a man in his sixties with urothelial cancer. The CDR3, as DNA: TGTGCCAGCAGCTTAGGATGGGGTACAGGCAATGAGCAGTTCTTC. Translation gives CASSLGWGTGNEQFF.